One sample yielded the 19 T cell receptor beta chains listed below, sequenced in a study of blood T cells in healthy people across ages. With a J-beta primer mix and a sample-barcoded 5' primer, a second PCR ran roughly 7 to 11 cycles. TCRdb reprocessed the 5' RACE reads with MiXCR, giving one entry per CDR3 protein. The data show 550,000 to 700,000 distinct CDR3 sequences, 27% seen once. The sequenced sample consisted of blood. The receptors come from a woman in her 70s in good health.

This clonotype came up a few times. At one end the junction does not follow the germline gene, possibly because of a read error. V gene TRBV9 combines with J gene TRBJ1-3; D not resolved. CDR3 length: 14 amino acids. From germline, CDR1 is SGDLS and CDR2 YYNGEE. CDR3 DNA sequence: TGTGCCAGCAGTGTAGAATTCTCTGGAAACACCATATATTTT. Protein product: CASSVEFSGNTIYF.

The CDR3 nucleotides are TGCGCCAGCAGCTCGGACCCTAGCACGGCCGATACGCAGTATTTT. This codes for CASSSDPSTADTQYF. The chain uses TRBV5-1 and TRBJ2-3; possible D gene TRBD2, 5 bases. The CDR3 contains 15 residues. Germline assignment: CDR1 SGHRS and CDR2 YFSETQ. Trimming shortened V by 3 bases and J by 6 bases, and 17 bases separated the two germline ends.

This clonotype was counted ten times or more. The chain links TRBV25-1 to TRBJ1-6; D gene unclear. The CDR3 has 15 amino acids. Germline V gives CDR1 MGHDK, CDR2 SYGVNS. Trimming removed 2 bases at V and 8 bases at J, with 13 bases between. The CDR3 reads CASSEPGIGYSPLHF. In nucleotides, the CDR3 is TGTGCCAGCAGTGAACCGGGGATCGGATATTCACCCCTCCACTTT.

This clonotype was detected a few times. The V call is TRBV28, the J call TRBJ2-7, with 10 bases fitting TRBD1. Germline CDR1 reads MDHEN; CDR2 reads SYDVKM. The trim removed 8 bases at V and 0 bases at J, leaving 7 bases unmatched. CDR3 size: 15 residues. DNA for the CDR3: TGTGCCAGCGGGGGGACAGGGGATAGCTCCTACGAGCAGTACTTC. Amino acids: CASGGTGDSSYEQYF.

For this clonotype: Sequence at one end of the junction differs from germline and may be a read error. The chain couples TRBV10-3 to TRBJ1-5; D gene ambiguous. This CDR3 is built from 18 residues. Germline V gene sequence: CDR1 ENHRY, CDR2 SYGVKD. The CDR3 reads CTISTTPGAQSGNQPQHF. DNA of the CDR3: TGTACCATCAGTACGACCCCCGGAGCCCAGTCCGGCAATCAGCCCCAGCATTTT.

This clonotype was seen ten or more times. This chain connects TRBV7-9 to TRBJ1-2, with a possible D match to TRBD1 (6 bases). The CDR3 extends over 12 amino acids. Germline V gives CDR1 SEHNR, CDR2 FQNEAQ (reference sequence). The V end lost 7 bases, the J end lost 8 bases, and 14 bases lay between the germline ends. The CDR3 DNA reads TGTGCCAGCATGGGTTACAGGGAGGGCTACACCTTC. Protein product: CASMGYREGYTF.

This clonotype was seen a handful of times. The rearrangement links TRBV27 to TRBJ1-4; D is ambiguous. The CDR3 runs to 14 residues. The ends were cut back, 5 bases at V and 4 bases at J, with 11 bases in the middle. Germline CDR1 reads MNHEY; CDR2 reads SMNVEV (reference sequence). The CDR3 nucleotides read TGTGCCAGCAGTGGAACAGCGGGTAATGAAAAACTGTTTTTT. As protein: CASSGTAGNEKLFF.

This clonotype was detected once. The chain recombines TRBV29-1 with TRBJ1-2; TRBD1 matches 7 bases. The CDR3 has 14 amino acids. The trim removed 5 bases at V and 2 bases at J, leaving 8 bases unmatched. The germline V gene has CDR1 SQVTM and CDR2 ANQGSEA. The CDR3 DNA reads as TGCAGCGTTCGGACACAGGGGTCCAACTATGGCTACACCTTC. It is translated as CSVRTQGSNYGYTF.

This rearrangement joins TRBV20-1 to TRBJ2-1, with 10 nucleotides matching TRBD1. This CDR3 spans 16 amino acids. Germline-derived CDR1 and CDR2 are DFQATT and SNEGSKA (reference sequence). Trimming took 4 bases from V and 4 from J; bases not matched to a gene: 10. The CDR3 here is CSATRRDRGIYNEQFF. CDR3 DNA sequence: TGCAGTGCTACCCGCCGGGACAGGGGAATATACAATGAGCAGTTCTTC.

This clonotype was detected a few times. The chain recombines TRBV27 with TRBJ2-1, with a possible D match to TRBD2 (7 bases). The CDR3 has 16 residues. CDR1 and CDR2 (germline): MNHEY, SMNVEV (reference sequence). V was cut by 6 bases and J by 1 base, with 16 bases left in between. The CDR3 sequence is CASRRGGAGSYNEQFF. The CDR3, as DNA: TGTGCCAGCAGGAGGGGGGGGGCCGGGTCCTACAATGAGCAGTTCTTC.

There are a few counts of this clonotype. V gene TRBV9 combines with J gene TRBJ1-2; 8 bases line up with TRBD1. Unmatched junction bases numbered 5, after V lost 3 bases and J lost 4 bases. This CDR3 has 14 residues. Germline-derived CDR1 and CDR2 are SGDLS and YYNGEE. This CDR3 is CASSGQGRGYGYTF. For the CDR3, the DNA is TGTGCCAGCAGCGGACAGGGGAGAGGCTATGGCTACACCTTC.

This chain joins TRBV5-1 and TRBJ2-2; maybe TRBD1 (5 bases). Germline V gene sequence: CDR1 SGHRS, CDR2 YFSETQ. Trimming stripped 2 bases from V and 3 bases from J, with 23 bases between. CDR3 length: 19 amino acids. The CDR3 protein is CASSFNLLNKGQDTGELFF. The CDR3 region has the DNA TGCGCCAGCAGCTTCAACCTCCTGAACAAGGGGCAGGACACCGGGGAGCTGTTTTTT.

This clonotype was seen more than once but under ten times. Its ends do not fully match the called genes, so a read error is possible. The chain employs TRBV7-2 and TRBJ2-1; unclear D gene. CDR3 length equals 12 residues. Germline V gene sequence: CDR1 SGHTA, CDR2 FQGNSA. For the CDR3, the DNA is TGTGCCAGCAGTTTAGTGGTTTCTCCCTGGTTCTTC. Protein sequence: CASSLVVSPWFF.

As DNA, the CDR3 is TGCAGTGCCAACGACGGGGCAATGGAGACCCAGTACTTC. Its translation: CSANDGAMETQYF. The chain is built from TRBV20-1 and TRBJ2-5, with D perhaps matching TRBD1 or TRBD2 (5 bases each). Germline CDR1 DFQATT, CDR2 SNEGSKA (reference sequence). Trimming removed 6 bases from V and 5 bases from J, with 16 bases in between. The CDR3 runs to 13 residues.

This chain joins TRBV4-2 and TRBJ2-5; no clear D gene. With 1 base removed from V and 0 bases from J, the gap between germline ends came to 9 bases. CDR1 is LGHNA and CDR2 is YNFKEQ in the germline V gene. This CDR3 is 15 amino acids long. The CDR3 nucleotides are TGTGCCAGCAGCCAAGGGGTTAGAGACCAAGAGACCCAGTACTTC. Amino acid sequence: CASSQGVRDQETQYF.

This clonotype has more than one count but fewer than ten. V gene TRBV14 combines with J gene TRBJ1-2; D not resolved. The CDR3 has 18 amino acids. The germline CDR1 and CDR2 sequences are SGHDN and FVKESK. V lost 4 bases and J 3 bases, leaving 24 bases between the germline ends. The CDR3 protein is CASSLPVFGIRLYYGYTF. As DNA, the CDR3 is TGTGCCAGCAGCCTACCGGTTTTCGGGATCCGATTGTACTATGGCTACACCTTC.

The CDR3 DNA follows: TGCGCCAGCAGCCAAGATCGCCCAGGAACTAGCACAGATACGCAGTATTTT. Protein sequence: CASSQDRPGTSTDTQYF. V is TRBV4-3 and J is TRBJ2-3; the D is unclear. Germline V gives CDR1 LGHNA, CDR2 YSLEER. CDR3 length equals 17 residues. V was pared by 0 bases and J by 0 bases, with 13 bases between.

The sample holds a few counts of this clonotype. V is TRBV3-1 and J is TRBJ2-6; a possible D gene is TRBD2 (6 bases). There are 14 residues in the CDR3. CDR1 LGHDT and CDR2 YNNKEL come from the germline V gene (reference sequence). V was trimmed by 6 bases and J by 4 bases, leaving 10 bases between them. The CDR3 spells CASRPAGGANVLTF. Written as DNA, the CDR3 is TGTGCCAGCAGACCGGCGGGAGGGGCCAACGTCCTGACTTTC.

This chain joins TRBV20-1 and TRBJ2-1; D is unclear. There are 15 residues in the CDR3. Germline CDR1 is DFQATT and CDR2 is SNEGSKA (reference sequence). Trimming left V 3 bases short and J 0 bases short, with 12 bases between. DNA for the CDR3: TGCAGTGCTAGCCCGACACAGAGCTCCTACAATGAGCAGTTCTTC. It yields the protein CSASPTQSSYNEQFF.